The sequence of this T cell receptor beta chain was determined in a study of cytomegalovirus exposure and HLA in healthy donors. Study information: The 110 or so validation repertoires used a platform that matched the one used for the approximately 690 first-cohort repertoires, as a later analysis reported.

The assay was immunoSEQ multiplex PCR, and TCRdb's table has in-frame clones only and misses some. Of 100,000 to 120,000 clones listed, approximately 85% are singletons. Losses at the gene ends were 4 bases for V and 0 bases for J; bases not matched to a gene: 3. The length of the CDR3 is 17 residues. Germline loops: CDR1 SGHRS, CDR2 YFSETQ. Donors came from a validation cohort of some 110 subjects, distinct from the first 666-subject cohort. The chain uses TRBV5-1 and TRBJ2-3; 15 bases agree with TRBD2. The sample was PBMCs. This receptor was taken from a woman younger than 35 in good health and CMV-seronegative. CDR3 DNA: TGCGCCAGCAGCGGGACTAGCGGGGGGCAGAGCACAGATACGCAGTATTTT. Protein sequence: CASSGTSGGQSTDTQYF.